Each of the 16 T cell receptor beta chains below was sequenced from the same sample in a study of PD-1 blockade in classical Hodgkin lymphoma (dated by TCRdb to the early 2020s). The time point label corresponds to: cycle 4 day 1 (C4D1), after 6 weeks of nivolumab. All trial patients had relapsed after autologous stem cell transplantation, with cohorts A, B and C differing in prior brentuximab vedotin exposure. The library relied on the immunoSEQ multiplex PCR assay. TCRdb limited this immuneACCESS table to in-frame rearrangements with V and J called. A share of clones is missing; checked studies link under half to unresolved V genes, and the rest is unexplained. Recorded for this sample are roughly 20,000 clones; about 73% of them occurred a single time. In total, the top ten clones hold 19% of the sample. Specimen: peripheral blood mononuclear cells (PBMCs), collected before the fourth cycle of nivolumab. The receptor set was obtained from a human donor with classical Hodgkin lymphoma.

This clone was picked up a small number of times. V and J are TRBV19 and TRBJ2-1; 10 bases align to TRBD2. J was trimmed by 8 bases and V by 3 bases; bases with no gene match: 16. Germline V gives CDR1 LNHDA, CDR2 SQIVND (reference sequence). The CDR3 length is 18 residues. The CDR3 is CASSIHLGSSGRWDEQFF. The DNA for the CDR3 is TGTGCCAGTAGTATCCACCTTGGGTCTAGCGGGAGATGGGATGAGCAGTTCTTC.

The rearrangement uses TRBV7-6 and TRBJ2-1; TRBD1 aligns across 10 bases. This CDR3 is built from 17 residues. Germline CDR1 is SGHVS and CDR2 is FNYEAQ. V lost 5 bases to trimming and J lost 10 bases; unmatched junction nucleotides: 17. CDR3 sequence reads: CASSTLTAGTGVHEQFF. The DNA for the CDR3 is TGTGCCAGCAGCACGCTCACGGCCGGGACAGGGGTGCACGAGCAGTTCTTC.

The V and J genes are TRBV5-1 and TRBJ2-2; 9 bases line up with TRBD2. The germline CDR1 and CDR2 sequences are SGHRS and YFSETQ. CDR3 length equals 16 residues. J gave up 4 bases and V 4 bases, and 8 bases lay outside the gene matches. DNA of the CDR3: TGCGCCAGCAGCATACTTAGCGGGAGTGGCACCGGGGAGCTGTTTTTT. Translation gives CASSILSGSGTGELFF.

The V gene is TRBV30, the J gene TRBJ2-3; no reliable D call. The V gene lost 7 bases and the J gene lost 6 bases, with 8 bases spanning the gap. This CDR3 contains 10 residues. Germline CDR1 is GTSNPN and CDR2 is SVGIG (reference sequence). CDR3 sequence: CASARDTQYF. As DNA, the CDR3 is TGTGCCTCCGCACGGGATACGCAGTATTTT.

This clone was seen only a few times. The rearrangement joins TRBV11-2 to TRBJ2-5; 13 positions match TRBD2. In germline, CDR1 is SGHAT, CDR2 FQNNGV. The CDR3 sequence is 17 residues long. After removal of 5 bases from V and 4 bases from J, the junction contained 10 bases not matched to a gene. CDR3 residues: CASSPPVGLAGVETQYF. CDR3 nucleotide sequence: TGTGCCAGCAGCCCGCCCGTTGGACTAGCGGGAGTAGAGACCCAGTACTTC.

The rearrangement joins TRBV6-5 to TRBJ2-5; D gene uncertain. The length of the CDR3 is 14 residues. The germline CDR1 and CDR2 sequences are MNHEY and SVGAGI. Trimming cost V 2 bases and J 2 bases, with 9 bases left between them. CDR3 region: CASSYTPTQETQYF. CDR3 coding DNA: TGTGCCAGCAGTTACACGCCAACTCAAGAGACCCAGTACTTC.

Here the CDR3 DNA reads TGTGCCACCAGCAGAGAGGGTCAGGGCAATCAGCCCCAGCATTTT. Amino acid sequence: CATSREGQGNQPQHF. The rearrangement uses TRBV15 and TRBJ1-5; D is undetermined. The CDR3 sequence is 15 residues long. Germline V gene sequence: CDR1 LNHNV, CDR2 YYDKDF (reference sequence). The ends were cut back, 0 bases at V and 2 bases at J, with 8 bases in the middle.

This clone was observed once. The rearrangement links TRBV12-2 to TRBJ2-1; no check of the table's D call, TRBD2, against the DNA was made. TRBV12-2 is deemed a pseudogene. The CDR3 runs to 13 residues. The CDR3 DNA is TGTGCAAGGACTAGCGGCTCCTACAATGAGCAGTTCTTC. It translates to CARTSGSYNEQFF.

This rearrangement joins TRBV23-1 to TRBJ2-6; D not certain. TRBV23-1 is given ORF status, its function remaining uncertain. With 4 bases removed from V and 5 bases from J, the gap between germline ends came to 21 bases. This CDR3 is built from 18 residues. The CDR3 here is CASSLCSTQQSRANVLTF. CDR3 nucleotide sequence: TGCGCCAGCAGTCTTTGTAGTACGCAACAAAGTCGGGCCAACGTCCTGACTTTC.

The genes are TRBV6-5 and TRBJ2-1, with D tentatively TRBD1 (5 bases). V lost 0 bases and J 4 bases, leaving 7 bases between the germline ends. There are 14 residues in the CDR3. Germline CDR1 and CDR2: MNHEY and SVGAGI. CDR3 in DNA: TGTGCCAGCAGTTACTCGGCAGGGTACAATGAGCAGTTCTTC. Encoded protein: CASSYSAGYNEQFF.

The gene calls are TRBV20-1 and TRBJ1-5, with no clear D. Germline-derived CDR1 and CDR2 are DFQATT and SNEGSKA (reference sequence). The germline V and J ends were trimmed by 3 bases and 10 bases, with 4 bases remaining between them. The length of the CDR3 is 9 residues. CDR3 DNA sequence: TGCAGTGCTAGTTCCCCCCAGCATTTT. It yields the protein CSASSPQHF.

J is TRBJ2-5 and V is TRBV4-1; D is uncertain. Germline loops: CDR1 MGHRA, CDR2 YSYEKL. The CDR3 runs 12 residues. Deletions cut 0 bases from V and 5 bases from J, with 4 bases between. DNA for the CDR3: TGCGCCAGCAGCCAAGAGGAGGAGACCCAGTACTTC. Amino acid sequence: CASSQEEETQYF.

This rearrangement joins TRBV13 to TRBJ2-3; 10 bases align to TRBD2. This CDR3 has 18 amino acids. The V segment lost 4 bases and the J segment 3 bases; nucleotides outside the gene matches: 13. Germline CDR1 PRHDT, CDR2 FYEKMQ (reference sequence). The CDR3 sequence is CASSSRSGRGSSTDTQYF. CDR3 nucleotides: TGTGCCAGCAGCTCAAGAAGCGGGAGGGGAAGTAGTACAGATACGCAGTATTTT. The whole variable domain, filled in from reference TRBV13 and TRBJ2-3, reads AAGVIQSPRHLIKEKRETATLKCYPIPRHDTVYWYQQGPGQDPQFLISFYEKMQSDKGSIPDRFSAQQFSDYHSELNMSSLELGDSALYFCASSSRSGRGSSTDTQYFGPGTRLTVL.

The chain links TRBV29-1 to TRBJ2-7, with 8 bases aligning to TRBD2. This CDR3 has 15 amino acids. Unmatched junction bases numbered 12, after V lost 1 base and J lost 7 bases. Looked up from germline, CDR1 is SQVTM and CDR2 is ANQGSEA. CDR3 amino acids: CSVEGLGTRPGEQYF. The CDR3, as DNA: TGCAGCGTTGAAGGTCTCGGGACTAGGCCGGGTGAGCAGTACTTC.

This chain links TRBV7-9 with TRBJ1-3; a weak D match, TRBD1 (5 bases). Germline values: CDR1 SEHNR, CDR2 FQNEAQ (reference sequence). This CDR3 comprises 17 residues. Trimming shortened V by 2 bases and J by 0 bases, and 14 bases separated the two germline ends. CDR3 nucleotides: TGTGCCAGCAGCTTAATGGGGGGTCAGAACTCTGGAAACACCATATATTTT. Translation: CASSLMGGQNSGNTIYF.

The chain couples TRBV5-3 to TRBJ2-2, with 7 bases lining up with TRBD2. TRBV5-3 is given ORF status, its function remaining uncertain. The CDR3 is made up of 15 amino acids. Unmatched junction bases numbered 12, after V lost 6 bases and J lost 7 bases. The DNA of the CDR3 is TGTGCCAGAAAACGACACGCCGGGAGGAACGGGGAGCTGTTTTTT. It codes for CARKRHAGRNGELFF.